The entry below describes one T cell receptor beta chain. This record comes from a study of blood T cell repertoires in COVID-19. Whole-study context: Some COVID-19 samples were acute and others convalescent; all came from the United States, Italy and Spain. In each case, the material was cDNA or gDNA derived from T cells, B-cell-depleted T cells, or PBMCs.

This CDR3 has 16 residues. J lost 5 bases, V lost 4 bases, and 12 bases had no gene match. CDR1 and CDR2 from the germline V gene are MNHNS and SASEGT. In the original workflow: The assay estimated nucleated cells by amplifying reference gene primers. Using immunoSEQ multiplex PCR, the repertoire was profiled, and TCRdb retains in-frame clones only, with some absent. V, J and clone size are taken as reported in that table, and D and trimming were inferred from the DNA itself. The sample yields about 63,000 clones, about 70% seen once. The sample was peripheral blood. The source of this sequence is a woman of 80 years or more with acute or convalescent COVID-19. V usage is TRBV6-1 and J usage is TRBJ2-7, with 9 nucleotides matching TRBD2. In DNA form, the CDR3 reads TGTGCCAGCAGTGCCCGAGTTAGCGGGAGTTCCCACGAGCAGTACTTC. Its protein product is CASSARVSGSSHEQYF.